This T cell receptor beta chain was identified in a study of T cell responses to AZD1222 COVID-19 vaccine. Findings and caveats of the study: Increased Spike-specific TCR breadth and depth were observed after two AZD1222 doses.

Trimming removed 4 bases from V and 5 bases from J; junction bases left unmatched: 8. Germline V gene data show CDR1 as MNHEY and CDR2 as SMNVEV (reference sequence). The CDR3 runs to 15 residues. Some clones are missing from TCRdb's copy, which holds only in-frame ones; the method was immunoSEQ multiplex PCR. The sample includes about 110,000 clones, 92% of them seen just once. As to this clone: Its antigen remains unknown.

The chain has TRBV27 and TRBJ1-2, with 9 bases identical to TRBD1. Sequences were derived from peripheral blood, sampled 28 days after the second AZD1222 dose. The clonotype was recovered from an adult who received the AZD1222 COVID-19 vaccine. This CDR3 reads CASSSGTGIKYGYTF. CDR3 bases: TGTGCCAGCAGTTCGGGGACAGGGATTAAGTATGGCTACACCTTC.